Following are 24 T cell receptor beta chains from one sample sequenced in a study of OX40 agonist ivuxolimab in advanced cancers. Sequencing was performed with immunoSEQ multiplex PCR; in TCRdb, only in-frame clones are kept and a portion is missing. The sample lists 98,000 or so clones; approximately 95% were seen once. The sequenced sample was CD4+ or CD8+ T cells sorted from blood, obtained in a trial of the OX40 agonist ivuxolimab. The receptors stem from an adult with an advanced solid tumor such as melanoma, head and neck, liver or kidney cancer.

This chain connects TRBV10-3 to TRBJ1-3; D ambiguous. This CDR3 is built from 16 residues. V shed 2 bases and J shed 0 bases, with 11 bases lying between them. CDR1 ENHRY and CDR2 SYGVKD come from the germline V gene. In nucleotides, the CDR3 is TGTGCCATCAGTGAGCCGTTTGGACCCTCTGGAAACACCATATATTTT. Its translation is CAISEPFGPSGNTIYF.

This chain links TRBV11-3 with TRBJ2-3, with a weak D call TRBD2 (6 bases). The V end lost 0 bases, the J end lost 9 bases, and 7 bases lay between the germline ends. CDR3 size: 12 residues. Germline V CDR1 and CDR2: SGHNT, YENEEA. The CDR3 DNA reads as TGTGCCAGCAGCTTAGAGCGGGGAACGCAGTATTTT. Protein product: CASSLERGTQYF.

The V call is TRBV5-1, the J call TRBJ2-5, with 8 bases matching TRBD2. The length of the CDR3 is 15 residues. CDR1 is SGHRS and CDR2 is YFSETQ in the germline V gene. J was trimmed by 5 bases and V by 4 bases; bases with no gene match: 10. The CDR3 loop is CASSPGPGGPETQYF. The CDR3, as DNA: TGCGCCAGCAGCCCGGGCCCGGGAGGGCCCGAGACCCAGTACTTC.

V gene TRBV4-3 combines with J gene TRBJ2-5; no definite D call. Germline assignment: CDR1 LGHNA and CDR2 YSLEER. V was trimmed by 0 bases and J by 4 bases, leaving 12 bases between them. The CDR3 is 15 residues long. The CDR3 nucleotides are TGCGCCAGCAGCCAAGAAGGCAGGCAGCGAGAGACCCAGTACTTC. Its protein product is CASSQEGRQRETQYF.

The chain is built from TRBV28 and TRBJ2-7; D gene ambiguous. Germline CDR1 reads MDHEN; CDR2 reads SYDVKM. The CDR3 sequence is 16 residues long. Trimming pared 6 bases from V and 0 bases from J, leaving 18 bases between. The CDR3 sequence: CASSSPMGTLSYEQYF. In DNA, the CDR3 is TGTGCCAGCAGCTCCCCCATGGGTACCCTCTCCTACGAGCAGTACTTC.

J is TRBJ2-7 and V is TRBV11-2; TRBD2 matches at 7 bases. CDR3 length equals 15 residues. Germline CDR1 is SGHAT and CDR2 is FQNNGV. Trimming cost V 6 bases and J 3 bases; bases outside gene matches: 11. The CDR3 is CASRYGGTRRYEQYF. DNA of the CDR3: TGTGCCAGCAGGTACGGGGGGACTCGGCGCTACGAGCAGTACTTC.

The chain is built from TRBV15 and TRBJ1-2; 7 bases line up with TRBD1. The CDR3 is 15 amino acids. After removal of 1 base from V and 7 bases from J, the junction contained 9 bases not matched to a gene. CDR1 LNHNV and CDR2 YYDKDF come from the germline V gene (reference sequence). CDR3 coding DNA: TGTGCCACCAGCAGAGGGCGCCAGGGGGTGGGTGGCTACACCTTC. It codes for CATSRGRQGVGGYTF. The full variable domain, its missing parts supplied by reference TRBV15 and TRBJ1-2, is DAMVIQNPRYQVTQFGKPVTLSCSQTLNHNVMYWYQQKSSQAPKLLFHYYDKDFNNEADTPDNFQSRRPNTSFCFLDIRSPGLGDTAMYLCATSRGRQGVGGYTFGSGTRLTVV.

The CDR3 sequence: CASSSWRSNQPQHF. The CDR3 DNA is TGTGCCAGCAGTTCTTGGCGTAGCAATCAGCCCCAGCATTTT. This chain uses TRBV27 with TRBJ1-5; D uncertain. Between the trimmed V and J ends, which lost 4 bases and 0 bases, there was a span of 7 bases. The CDR3 is made up of 14 amino acids. Germline CDR1 and CDR2: MNHEY and SMNVEV (reference sequence).

The V call is TRBV6-5, the J call TRBJ2-5; D remains ambiguous. With 6 bases removed from V and 4 bases from J, the gap between germline ends came to 12 bases. CDR3 length equals 13 residues. Germline loops: CDR1 MNHEY, CDR2 SVGAGI. The CDR3 bases are TGTGCCAGCAGGCCCCCGAATGGAGAGACCCAGTACTTC. Its protein is CASRPPNGETQYF.

The CDR3 reads CASSVGSSSGANVLTF. The CDR3 DNA follows: TGTGCCAGCAGCGTAGGCAGTAGCTCTGGGGCCAACGTCCTGACTTTC. V is TRBV9 and J is TRBJ2-6; D gene ambiguous. V was pared by 0 bases and J by 0 bases, with 7 bases between. The germline V gene encodes CDR1 SGDLS and CDR2 YYNGEE. The length of the CDR3 is 16 residues. The entire variable domain, with the rest obtained from reference TRBV9 and TRBJ2-6, is as follows: DSGVTQTPKHLITATGQRVTLRCSPRSGDLSVYWYQQSLDQGLQFLIQYYNGEERAKGNILERFSAQQFPDLHSELNLSSLELGDSALYFCASSVGSSSGANVLTFGAGSRLTVL.

The chain has TRBV6-1 and TRBJ2-4, with 11 bases identical to TRBD2. The CDR3 extends over 15 amino acids. CDR1 is MNHNS and CDR2 is SASEGT in the germline V gene. CDR3 sequence reads: CGSSGGAGTKNIQYF. In DNA form, the CDR3 reads TGTGGAAGTAGCGGGGGGGCCGGGACCAAAAACATTCAGTACTTC.

This chain joins TRBV20-1 and TRBJ2-7, with no clear D. V was shortened by 5 bases and J by 6 bases, with 11 bases between the two germline ends. This CDR3 comprises 11 residues. Germline CDR1 DFQATT, CDR2 SNEGSKA (reference sequence). The CDR3 region has the DNA TGCAGTGCTCCTGACCGGAGCGAGCAGTACTTC. Amino acids: CSAPDRSEQYF.

This chain uses TRBV5-5 with TRBJ2-3; D not certain. Trimming cost V 1 base and J 0 bases, with 6 bases left between them. The CDR3 runs 14 residues. Per the germline V gene, CDR1 is SGHKS and CDR2 is YYEKEE (reference sequence). The chain's CDR3 is CASSLPGSTDTQYF. DNA for the CDR3: TGTGCCAGCAGCTTGCCCGGCAGCACAGATACGCAGTATTTT. Filled out from reference TRBV5-5 and TRBJ2-3, the complete variable domain reads DAGVTQSPTHLIKTRGQQVTLRCSPISGHKSVSWYQQVLGQGPQFIFQYYEKEERGRGNFPDRFSARQFPNYSSELNVNALLLGDSALYLCASSLPGSTDTQYFGPGTRLTVL.

In this sample, this clone turned up once. This chain links TRBV6-5 with TRBJ1-1; possible D gene TRBD1, 5 bases. CDR3 size: 14 residues. CDR1 is MNHEY, CDR2 SVGAGI, per germline. The germline V and J ends were trimmed by 6 bases and 3 bases, with 14 bases remaining between them. The CDR3 loop reads CASSTGGTYTEAFF. In DNA, the CDR3 is TGTGCCAGCAGCACCGGGGGGACCTACACTGAAGCTTTCTTT.

V is TRBV28 and J is TRBJ1-5, with TRBD1 as a possible D gene (6 bases). Germline V CDR1 and CDR2: MDHEN, SYDVKM. Trimming removed 8 bases from V and 0 bases from J, with 17 bases in between. This CDR3 contains 16 residues. CDR3 region: CASDRDMYYSNQPQHF. The CDR3 region has the DNA TGTGCCAGCGACCGGGACATGTACTATAGCAATCAGCCCCAGCATTTT.

The chain employs TRBV6-1 and TRBJ2-7; D unresolved. The CDR3 spans 13 residues. Germline V gene lookup returns CDR1 MNHNS and CDR2 SASEGT. V was pared by 3 bases and J by 3 bases, with 9 bases between. The CDR3 nucleotides read TGTGCCAGCAGTGATACTATTCGCTACGAGCAGTACTTC. Protein product: CASSDTIRYEQYF.

The chain uses TRBV2 and TRBJ2-3, with 9 bases that match TRBD2. Looked up from germline, CDR1 is SNHLY and CDR2 is FYNNEI. V dropped 4 bases and J dropped 1; count of bases not matched to a gene: 3. The CDR3 sequence is 15 residues long. CDR3 in DNA: TGTGCCAGCAGTGTCCGACTAGCGGGCACAGATACGCAGTATTTT. Its translation is CASSVRLAGTDTQYF.

This clone was seen once. The rearrangement links TRBV7-2 to TRBJ1-5; D remains unclear. Trimming took 1 base from V and 7 from J, leaving 11 bases between them. The germline CDR1 and CDR2 sequences are SGHTA and FQGNSA. This CDR3 is built from 14 residues. Written as DNA, the CDR3 is TGTGCCAGCAGCTTAGGTGTTGTCAGACAGCCCCAGCATTTT. Encoded protein: CASSLGVVRQPQHF.

J is TRBJ2-5 and V is TRBV14, with 9 bases that match TRBD2. Germline loops: CDR1 SGHDN, CDR2 FVKESK. V lost 6 bases and J lost 5; bases outside the gene matches: 4. CDR3 length: 13 amino acids. CDR3 nucleotides: TGTGCCAGCAGAATTAGCGGGAGTGAGACCCAGTACTTC. This translates into CASRISGSETQYF.

This clone came up a few times. The rearrangement uses TRBV28 and TRBJ1-5; D is ambiguous. This CDR3 region has 16 residues. The germline V and J ends were trimmed by 8 bases and 1 base, with 18 bases remaining between them. The germline gives CDR1 MDHEN, CDR2 SYDVKM. The CDR3 nucleotides are TGTGCCAGCTCCTGGGGAGGGTCTCACAGCAATCAGCCCCAGCATTTT. This encodes CASSWGGSHSNQPQHF.

The chain uses TRBV2 and TRBJ1-5, with D possibly matching TRBD1 (6 bases). Trimming took off 6 bases at V and 4 bases at J, with 16 bases between the two ends. The CDR3 is made up of 15 amino acids. The germline V gene has CDR1 SNHLY and CDR2 FYNNEI. As DNA, the CDR3 is TGTGCCAGCAGGGAGGACAGCCTTTTTAATCAGCCCCAGCATTTT. This encodes CASREDSLFNQPQHF.

The chain has TRBV14 and TRBJ2-5; D ambiguous. The CDR3 has 13 residues. Trimming cost V 4 bases and J 5 bases, with 11 bases left between them. CDR1 and CDR2 from the germline V gene are SGHDN and FVKESK. CDR3 in DNA: TGTGCCAGCAGCCCCTCGCATCGGGAGACCCAGTACTTC. Amino acids: CASSPSHRETQYF.

The V gene is TRBV18, the J gene TRBJ2-1; a possible D gene is TRBD1 (5 bases). V lost 3 bases, J lost 5 bases, and 8 bases lay in between. The CDR3 sequence is 13 residues long. In germline, CDR1 is KGHSH, CDR2 LQKENI. The CDR3 sequence: CASSPSDNNEQFF. DNA for the CDR3: TGTGCCAGCTCACCCTCGGACAACAATGAGCAGTTCTTC. Supplemented by reference TRBV18 and TRBJ2-1, the full variable domain reads NAGVMQNPRHLVRRRGQEARLRCSPMKGHSHVYWYRQLPEEGLKFMVYLQKENIIDESGMPKERFSAEFPKEGPSILRIQQVVRGDSAAYFCASSPSDNNEQFFGPGTRLTVL.

The genes are TRBV2 and TRBJ1-2; 8 nucleotides match TRBD1. The CDR3 is made up of 15 amino acids. From germline, CDR1 is SNHLY and CDR2 FYNNEI. After removal of 8 bases from V and 4 bases from J, the junction contained 12 bases not matched to a gene. The DNA for the CDR3 is TGTGCCAGCCGTAACTCGGGACAGGCTTCCTATGGCTACACCTTC. Amino acids: CASRNSGQASYGYTF.